These 12 T cell receptor beta chains share one sample of origin, sequenced in a study of CD8+ T cells in alopecia areata. As the sequencing template, cDNA was produced by extracting RNA and reverse transcribing it. Assay used: immunoSEQ multiplex PCR; TCRdb lists only in-frame clones, some missing. Listed for the sample are about 300,000 clones, none seen a single time. Using CD4, CD8alpha, NKG2D, NKG2ACE and other markers, pooled cutaneous lymph node cells were sorted. Source material: CD4+ T cells sorted from a lymph node. The receptors shown here come from a C3H/HeJ mouse with alopecia areata. The mouse line has the MHC haplotype H2-k.

Comment on this clone: Gene names are mouse gene names. The sequenced fragment ends 3 residues before the CDR3 boundary, so the rest is inferred from the germline J gene. The chain links TRBV13-2 to TRBJ1-6, with D perhaps TRBD1 (6 bases). TRBJ1-6 is assigned to the ORF class and has an uncertain function. This CDR3 spans 14 amino acids. Germline CDR1 is NNHNN and CDR2 is SYGAGS (reference sequence). V gave up 5 bases and J gave up 8 bases, with 14 bases separating them. CDR3 bases read: TGTGCCAGCGGAGCCGGGACACGAGATTCGCCC. Protein sequence: CASGAGTRDSP. From start to end, the CDR3 is CASGAGTRDSPLYF.

A note on this clone: Gene labels here are mouse ones. The read terminates 4 residues before the CDR3 end, so the remaining end is supplied by the germline J gene. This rearrangement joins TRBV13-1 to TRBJ2-5; TRBD2 aligns across 9 bases. CDR1 is NSHNY and CDR2 is SYGAGN in the germline V gene. J lost 0 bases, V lost 1 base, and 6 bases had no gene match. This CDR3 contains 17 residues. Incomplete CDR3 DNA: TGTGCCAGCAGTGATCGACTGGGGGTACTTAACCAAGAC. Protein product: CASSDRLGVLNQD. The CDR3 as a whole reads CASSDRLGVLNQDTQYF.

On this clone itself: The listed genes are named as in mouse. The read terminates 4 residues ahead of where the CDR3 ends, so the germline J gene completes it. V usage is TRBV13-1 and J usage is TRBJ2-7; 10 positions agree with TRBD2. Germline V gene lookup returns CDR1 NSHNY and CDR2 SYGAGN. The CDR3 is made up of 18 amino acids. Germline trimming cut 2 bases from V and 0 bases from J; bases unmatched to any gene: 11. CDR3 residues: CASSEPGLGRLDSYEQYF. CDR3 DNA (partial): TGTGCCAGCAGTGAGCCGGGACTGGGGAGGCTTGACTCCTAT.

This clone has only a few counts. Any gene name here is a mouse gene name. Coverage ceases 4 residues before the CDR3 finishes, and the germline J gene fills in the end. The chain links TRBV14 to TRBJ2-4; D possibly corresponds to TRBD2 (5 bases). The germline CDR1 and CDR2 sequences are SGHDT and FRDEAV. V lost 2 bases, J lost 1 base, and 11 bases lay in between. CDR3 length: 15 residues. The CDR3 protein is CASSLSGGGQNTLYF. The CDR3 bases that were read are TGTGCCAGCAGTTTGTCGGGTGGGGGTCAAAAC.

About this clone itself: Gene names denote mouse genes. The read finishes 3 residues shy of the CDR3 end, and the germline J gene is used to complete it. The chain has TRBV1 and TRBJ1-6, with D possibly TRBD1 on 5 matching bases. TRBJ1-6 is an open reading frame whose function is uncertain. Looked up from germline, CDR1 is NSQYPW and CDR2 is LRSPGD (reference sequence). V shed 0 bases and J shed 5 bases, with 8 bases lying between them. This CDR3 is built from 15 residues. The CDR3 reads CTCSADAGHNSPLYF. The sequenced part of the CDR3 DNA is TGCACCTGCAGTGCAGACGCAGGGCATAATTCGCCC.

For this clone: Mouse names are used for the genes. The read is 4 residues too short to cover the CDR3 end, so that end is filled in from the germline J gene. The V gene is TRBV13-1, the J gene TRBJ1-1; TRBD1 might be the D (5 bases). CDR3 length: 13 amino acids. Germline-derived CDR1 and CDR2 are NSHNY and SYGAGN. Trimming took 5 bases from V and 1 from J, leaving 9 bases between them. The CDR3 region is CASSPTGNTEVFF. Partial CDR3 DNA: TGTGCCAGCAGCCCCACAGGGAACACA.

This clone was counted a few times. The genes are named according to mouse. The read falls 4 residues short of the CDR3 end, and the missing part is taken from the germline J gene. The chain employs TRBV5 and TRBJ2-3, with 13 bases fitting TRBD2. The CDR3 runs to 18 residues. Germline assignment: CDR1 LGHNA and CDR2 YNLKQL (reference sequence). V gave up 1 base and J gave up 0 bases; unmatched junction bases: 4. CDR3 residues: CASSQGTGGARSAETLYF. The CDR3 DNA, read in part, is TGTGCCAGCAGCCAAGGGACTGGGGGGGCGCGGAGTGCAGAA.

This clone occurred a few times. Genes and germline are mouse. The CDR3 protein is CTCSADVRNTEVFF. The covered CDR3 bases are TGCACCTGCAGTGCAGATGTCAGAAACACA. V usage is TRBV1 and J usage is TRBJ1-1; no clear D. The read is 4 residues too short to cover the CDR3 end, so that end is filled in from the germline J gene. V shed 0 bases and J shed 1 base, with 6 bases lying between them. Germline values: CDR1 NSQYPW, CDR2 LRSPGD (reference sequence). The CDR3 consists of 14 residues.

Notes on this clone: Gene names and germline match the mouse. The CDR3 extends 4 residues past the end of the read, so its final part is completed from the germline J gene. This rearrangement joins TRBV13-3 to TRBJ2-7; tentatively, D is TRBD1 (7 bases). This CDR3 has 13 amino acids. Germline V gene sequence: CDR1 NNHDY, CDR2 SYVADS. This CDR3 is CASSEPGGYEQYF. Incomplete CDR3 DNA: TGTGCCAGCAGTGAACCAGGGGGGTAT.

This clone has a handful of counts. Mouse germline and gene names are used. With the read ending 3 residues before the CDR3 end, the germline J gene is used to fill in that end. The chain joins TRBV19 to TRBJ1-6; 9 nucleotides match TRBD1. TRBJ1-6 is an open reading frame, and its role is uncertain. This CDR3 has 15 amino acids. Losses at the gene ends were 5 bases for V and 3 bases for J; bases not matched to a gene: 3. Germline values: CDR1 FNHDT, CDR2 SITEND (reference sequence). Partial CDR3 DNA: TGTGCCAGCAGCCCGACAGGGGGCTATAATTCGCCC. Protein product: CASSPTGGYNSP. The CDR3 in full is CASSPTGGYNSPLYF.

There are a few counts of this clone. Mouse gene names and germline throughout. Read coverage stops 4 residues before the CDR3 terminus; the germline J gene supplies the remainder. The chain recombines TRBV13-3 with TRBJ2-1, with D maybe TRBD1 (6 bases). Germline CDR1 NNHDY, CDR2 SYVADS. Trimming removed 7 bases from V and 4 bases from J, with 9 bases in between. This CDR3 spans 12 amino acids. The CDR3 protein is CASLGQYAEQFF. The CDR3 bases that were read are TGTGCCAGCCTGGGACAATATGCT.

This clone came up a few times. Each gene name is a mouse one. The CDR3 end lies 4 residues beyond the end of the read and is filled in from the germline J gene. The rearrangement links TRBV31 to TRBJ2-1; 9 bases are shared with TRBD2. Germline trimming cut 0 bases from V and 1 base from J; bases unmatched to any gene: 4. The CDR3 is 16 residues long. CDR1 GKSSPN and CDR2 SITVG come from the germline V gene. The part of the CDR3 DNA that was read is TGTGCCTGGAGTCTCCGCTGGGGGGGGAACTATGCT. This codes for CAWSLRWGGNYA. The entire CDR3 reads CAWSLRWGGNYAEQFF. The complete variable domain, with remaining parts taken from reference TRBV31 and TRBJ2-1, reads AQTIHQWPVAEIKAVGSPLSLGCTIKGKSSPNLYWYWQATGGTLQQLFYSITVGQVESVVQLNLSASRPKDDQFILSTEKLLLSHSGFYLCAWSLRWGGNYAEQFFGPGTRLTVL.